Below, 15 T cell receptor beta chains from the same sample are listed, as sequenced in a study of T cell changes during pregnancy in multiple sclerosis (dated by TCRdb to between 2018 and 2020). Libraries were made using the immunoSEQ multiplex PCR assay. TCRdb mirrors the immuneACCESS table, restricted to in-frame sequences. Some clones are absent from its copies; in checked studies, under half trace to an unresolved V gene, and the reason for the others is unknown. Present in this sample are some 28,000 clones, 85% to 90% of which were seen just once. 8% of the sample comes from the top ten. The specimen comprised CD8+ T cells from peripheral blood mononuclear cells, sampled before pregnancy. These receptors were taken from a female donor with multiple sclerosis, enrolled in a pregnancy study.

The rearrangement joins TRBV14 to TRBJ2-7; tentatively, D is TRBD2 (6 bases). Germline V CDR1 and CDR2: SGHDN, FVKESK. This CDR3 is built from 16 residues. V was shortened by 0 bases and J by 4 bases, with 16 bases between the two germline ends. The CDR3 is CASSQEKKGGFYEQYF. CDR3 sequence (DNA): TGTGCCAGCAGCCAAGAAAAGAAGGGAGGATTTTACGAGCAGTACTTC.

The chain joins TRBV6-1 to TRBJ1-5; D ambiguous. This CDR3 has 14 amino acids. V gave up 5 bases and J gave up 0 bases, with 8 bases separating them. Germline CDR1 MNHNS, CDR2 SASEGT. CDR3 sequence reads: CASSPSYSNQPQHF. CDR3 coding DNA: TGTGCCAGCAGTCCCTCCTATAGCAATCAGCCCCAGCATTTT.

This clone was seen just once. The V call is TRBV5-3, the J call TRBJ1-3; D is possibly TRBD1 (6 bases). TRBV5-3 is labeled an ORF, and its function is uncertain. This CDR3 is 19 amino acids long. V gave up 2 bases and J gave up 5 bases, with 26 bases separating them. The CDR3 spells CARSFEGDTKPPSRNTIYF. The CDR3 region has the DNA TGTGCCAGAAGCTTCGAGGGGGACACAAAACCTCCGTCACGAAACACCATATATTTT.

This sequence joins TRBV7-2 and TRBJ2-1, with D maybe TRBD1 (6 bases). Trimming removed 7 bases at V and 8 bases at J, with 9 bases between. Germline assignment: CDR1 SGHTA and CDR2 FQGNSA. The CDR3 covers 11 residues. The CDR3 DNA is TGTGCCAGCACCCAGGGGTATGAGCAGTTCTTC. It is translated as CASTQGYEQFF.

The J gene is TRBJ1-2, the V gene TRBV5-8, with 11 nucleotides matching TRBD1. Germline CDR1 reads SGHTS; CDR2 reads YDEGEE. The CDR3 covers 15 residues. V gave up 4 bases and J gave up 3 bases; unmatched junction bases: 5. Here the CDR3 DNA reads TGTGCCAGCAGCCCCGGGACAGGGGGGCACTATGGCTACACCTTC. It specifies CASSPGTGGHYGYTF. The full variable domain, its missing parts supplied by reference TRBV5-8 and TRBJ1-2, is EAGVTQSPTHLIKTRGQQATLRCSPISGHTSVYWYQQALGLGLQFLLWYDEGEERNRGNFPPRFSGRQFPNYSSELNVNALELEDSALYLCASSPGTGGHYGYTFGSGTRLTVV.

V and J are TRBV14 and TRBJ2-6; weak D call: TRBD1 (7 bases). The length of the CDR3 is 17 residues. V was shortened by 0 bases and J by 6 bases, with 15 bases between the two germline ends. Germline CDR1 is SGHDN and CDR2 is FVKESK. The CDR3 DNA follows: TGTGCCAGCAGCCAAGATCGGGGGACAGTAGCGGCCAACGTCCTGACTTTC. Amino acids: CASSQDRGTVAANVLTF. The whole variable domain, filled in from reference TRBV14 and TRBJ2-6, reads EAGVTQFPSHSVIEKGQTVTLRCDPISGHDNLYWYRRVMGKEIKFLLHFVKESKQDESGMPNNRFLAERTGGTYSTLKVQPAELEDSGVYFCASSQDRGTVAANVLTFGAGSRLTVL.

The J gene is TRBJ2-1, the V gene TRBV11-2; possibly TRBD2 for D (6 bases). Trimming removed 5 bases from V and 4 bases from J, with 15 bases in between. The CDR3 is made up of 15 amino acids. Looked up from germline, CDR1 is SGHAT and CDR2 is FQNNGV. The CDR3 nucleotides are TGTGCCAGCAGCCCCGTAACTAGCTGGTACAATGAGCAGTTCTTC. Protein product: CASSPVTSWYNEQFF.

V usage is TRBV2 and J usage is TRBJ1-2; TRBD1 is a possible D gene (5 bases). The CDR3 has 14 amino acids. Trimming left V 0 bases short and J 6 bases short, with 11 bases between. From germline, CDR1 is SNHLY and CDR2 FYNNEI. CDR3 in DNA: TGTGCCAGCAGTGAAGCGTTCCAGGGCAATGGCTACACCTTC. Translating it yields CASSEAFQGNGYTF.

This clone appeared a single time. The chain combines TRBV4-1 with TRBJ2-2; no clear D gene. Germline V gene data show CDR1 as MGHRA and CDR2 as YSYEKL. The length of the CDR3 is 14 residues. Between the trimmed V and J ends, which lost 1 base and 1 base, there was a span of 4 bases. The CDR3 is CASSQGRNTGELFF. In nucleotides, the CDR3 is TGCGCCAGCAGCCAAGGTCGGAACACCGGGGAGCTGTTTTTT.

There are a few counts of this clone. This rearrangement joins TRBV13 to TRBJ1-1; D is unresolved. V lost 7 bases to trimming and J lost 1 base, with 10 bases between them. Germline V gives CDR1 PRHDT, CDR2 FYEKMQ (reference sequence). The CDR3 runs 13 residues. CDR3 amino acids: CASTYGENTEAFF. Written as DNA, the CDR3 is TGTGCCAGCACTTACGGGGAGAACACTGAAGCTTTCTTT.

This clone is a singleton in its sample. The chain carries TRBV13 and TRBJ1-2, with D unresolved. The CDR3 has 14 amino acids. Looked up from germline, CDR1 is PRHDT and CDR2 is FYEKMQ (reference sequence). Trimming stripped 5 bases from V and 4 bases from J, with 14 bases between. CDR3 region: CASSLIYIGYGYTF. DNA of the CDR3: TGTGCCAGCAGCCTTATCTATATCGGCTATGGCTACACCTTC.

The chain joins TRBV9 to TRBJ2-1, with D hard to call. Trimming took off 3 bases at V and 8 bases at J, with 9 bases between the two ends. The CDR3 covers 12 residues. From germline, CDR1 is SGDLS and CDR2 YYNGEE. CDR3 coding DNA: TGTGCCAGCAGCGCCCTCTCTGATGAGCAGTTCTTC. It encodes CASSALSDEQFF.

The rearrangement links TRBV7-8 to TRBJ1-1; TRBD1 is a possible D gene (6 bases). Between the trimmed V and J ends, which lost 0 bases and 1 base, there was a span of 18 bases. CDR1 and CDR2 from the germline V gene are SGHVS and FQNEAQ. There are 18 residues in the CDR3. For the CDR3, the DNA is TGTGCCAGCAGCTTAGCGATGGTATTAGCAGGGGCGAACACTGAAGCTTTCTTT. Encoded protein: CASSLAMVLAGANTEAFF.

The chain combines TRBV11-2 with TRBJ1-2, with 7 bases that match TRBD1. The CDR3 has 13 amino acids. CDR1 is SGHAT, CDR2 FQNNGV, per germline. J lost 6 bases, V lost 6 bases, and 7 bases had no gene match. For the CDR3, the DNA is TGTGCCAGCAGTCTCGGACAGGCTCATGGCTACACCTTC. Its protein is CASSLGQAHGYTF.

The gene calls are TRBV13 and TRBJ2-1; TRBD2 matches at 12 bases. This CDR3 is 16 amino acids long. CDR1 PRHDT and CDR2 FYEKMQ come from the germline V gene (reference sequence). Trimming removed 5 bases from V and 3 bases from J; junction bases left unmatched: 5. The CDR3 reads CASSSELAGGYNEQFF. The CDR3 DNA is TGTGCCAGCAGCAGCGAACTAGCGGGGGGCTACAATGAGCAGTTCTTC.